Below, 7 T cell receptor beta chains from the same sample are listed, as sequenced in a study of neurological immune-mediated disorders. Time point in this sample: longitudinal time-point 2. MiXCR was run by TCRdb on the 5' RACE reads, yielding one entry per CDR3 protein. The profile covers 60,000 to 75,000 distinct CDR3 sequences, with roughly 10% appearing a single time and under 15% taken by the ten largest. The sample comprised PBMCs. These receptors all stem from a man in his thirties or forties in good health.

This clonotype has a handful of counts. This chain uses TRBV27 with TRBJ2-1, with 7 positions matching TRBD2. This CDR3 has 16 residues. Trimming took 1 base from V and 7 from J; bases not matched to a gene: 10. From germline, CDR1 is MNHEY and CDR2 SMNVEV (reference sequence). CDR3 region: CASSLLGVRLANEQFF. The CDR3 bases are TGTGCCAGCAGTTTATTAGGGGTGAGACTAGCAAATGAGCAGTTCTTC.

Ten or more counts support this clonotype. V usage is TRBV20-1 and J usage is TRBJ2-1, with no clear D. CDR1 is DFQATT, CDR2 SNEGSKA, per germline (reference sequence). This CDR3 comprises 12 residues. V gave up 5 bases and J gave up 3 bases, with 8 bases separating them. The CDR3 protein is CSAQKYYNEQFF. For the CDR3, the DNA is TGCAGTGCTCAGAAATACTACAATGAGCAGTTCTTC.

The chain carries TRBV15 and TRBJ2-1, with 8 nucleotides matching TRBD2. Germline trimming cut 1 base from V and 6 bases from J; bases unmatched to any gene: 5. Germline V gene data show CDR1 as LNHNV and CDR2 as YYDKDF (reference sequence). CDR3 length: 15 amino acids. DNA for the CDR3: TGTGCCACCAGCAGAGTTGGGCTAGCGGGCAATGAGCAGTTCTTC. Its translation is CATSRVGLAGNEQFF.

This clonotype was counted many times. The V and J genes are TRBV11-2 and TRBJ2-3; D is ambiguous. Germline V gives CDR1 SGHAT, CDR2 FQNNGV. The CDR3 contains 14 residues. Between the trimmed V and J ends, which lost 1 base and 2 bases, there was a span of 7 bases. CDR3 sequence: CASSLGSDTDTQYF. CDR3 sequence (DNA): TGTGCCAGCAGCTTAGGGAGCGACACAGATACGCAGTATTTT.

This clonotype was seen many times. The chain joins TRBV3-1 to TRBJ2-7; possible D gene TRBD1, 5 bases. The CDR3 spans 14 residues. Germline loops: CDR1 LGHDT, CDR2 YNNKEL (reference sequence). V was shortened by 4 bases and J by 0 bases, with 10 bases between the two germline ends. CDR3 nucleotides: TGTGCCAGCAGCCTTAAGGGGTCCTCCTACGAGCAGTACTTC. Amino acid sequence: CASSLKGSSYEQYF.

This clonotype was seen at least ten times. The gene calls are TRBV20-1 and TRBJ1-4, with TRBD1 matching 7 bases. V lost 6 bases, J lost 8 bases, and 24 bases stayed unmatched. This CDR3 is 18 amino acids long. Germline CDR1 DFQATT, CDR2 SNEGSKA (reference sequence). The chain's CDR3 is CSAKKTTGTAITIEKLFF. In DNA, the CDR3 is TGCAGTGCCAAAAAAACTACCGGGACAGCTATCACCATAGAAAAACTGTTTTTT.

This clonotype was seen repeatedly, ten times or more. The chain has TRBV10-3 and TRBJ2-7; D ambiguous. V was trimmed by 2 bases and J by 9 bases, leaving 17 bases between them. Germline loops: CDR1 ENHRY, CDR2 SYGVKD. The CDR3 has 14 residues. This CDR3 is CAISEEWTPWGQYF. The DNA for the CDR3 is TGTGCCATCAGTGAGGAGTGGACCCCCTGGGGGCAGTACTTC.